Each of the 6 T cell receptor beta chains below was sequenced from the same sample in a study of cytomegalovirus exposure and HLA in healthy donors. The PCR ran on 60 Vbeta and 13 Jbeta primers. Sequenced by immunoSEQ multiplex PCR; TCRdb stores in-frame clones only, minus some. The table lists around 180,000 clones, over 60% of them singletons. Sample: PBMCs. The receptors were gathered from a man aged 40-49 years in good health and CMV-seronegative.

CDR3 protein: CASSQRLDRSRQFF. CDR3 nucleotide sequence: TGCGCCAGCAGCCAGAGACTAGATCGGTCTCGGCAGTTCTTC. This chain links TRBV4-3 with TRBJ2-1; TRBD2 might be the D (6 bases). Per the germline V gene, CDR1 is LGHNA and CDR2 is YSLEER. The CDR3 consists of 14 residues. V lost 3 bases, J lost 12 bases, and 18 bases lay in between.

This chain uses TRBV19 with TRBJ1-2, with D possibly being TRBD1 (5 bases). The CDR3 is made up of 14 amino acids. V lost 6 bases, J lost 3 bases, and 14 bases lay in between. Looked up from germline, CDR1 is LNHDA and CDR2 is SQIVND (reference sequence). DNA of the CDR3: TGTGCCAGTAGGGGAGGGACGGACTACTATGGCTACACCTTC. It specifies CASRGGTDYYGYTF.

The chain employs TRBV5-1 and TRBJ2-7; 10 bases are a match to TRBD1. Per the germline V gene, CDR1 is SGHRS and CDR2 is YFSETQ. CDR3 length: 13 amino acids. V gave up 6 bases and J gave up 5 bases; unmatched junction bases: 5. The CDR3 is CASNLDRGDEQYF. The CDR3 DNA sequence: TGCGCCAGCAATCTGGACAGGGGGGACGAGCAGTACTTC.

J is TRBJ1-5 and V is TRBV5-4; 8 bases are a match to TRBD1. The CDR3 is 14 amino acids. The V and J ends lost 4 bases and 4 bases, in that order; junction bases with no gene match: 4. Per germline, CDR1 SGHNT and CDR2 YYREEE (reference sequence). The CDR3 sequence: CASSQDRENQPQHF. CDR3 nucleotide sequence: TGTGCCAGCAGCCAGGACAGGGAGAATCAGCCCCAGCATTTT. The whole variable domain, remainder taken from reference TRBV5-4 and TRBJ1-5, is ETGVTQSPTHLIKTRGQQVTLRCSSQSGHNTVSWYQQALGQGPQFIFQYYREEENGRGNFPPRFSGLQFPNYSSELNVNALELDDSALYLCASSQDRENQPQHFGDGTRLSIL.

The chain recombines TRBV30 with TRBJ2-2, with D possibly TRBD1 on 6 matching bases. V lost 3 bases and J 2 bases, leaving 13 bases between the germline ends. Germline assignment: CDR1 GTSNPN and CDR2 SVGIG (reference sequence). The CDR3 consists of 15 residues. CDR3 amino acids: CAWRRGDTNTGELFF. The CDR3 DNA is TGTGCCTGGAGAAGAGGGGACACCAACACCGGGGAGCTGTTTTTT.

V gene TRBV2 combines with J gene TRBJ2-5; D not certain. Trimming cost V 6 bases and J 2 bases, with 10 bases left between them. Germline V lookup: CDR1 SNHLY, CDR2 FYNNEI. The CDR3 totals 13 residues. This CDR3 is CASRKTIQETQYF. The CDR3 DNA is TGTGCCAGCAGGAAGACAATTCAAGAGACCCAGTACTTC.